A single sample is the source of the 8 T cell receptor beta chains below, sequenced in a study of T cells after yellow fever vaccination. MiXCR, applied by TCRdb to the 5' RACE reads, yields one record per CDR3 protein. The profile covers under 150,000 distinct CDR3 sequences, with roughly 8.2% appearing a single time and roughly 0.73% taken by the ten largest. Specimen: CD4+ T cells sorted from PBMCs, collected 5 days after the yellow fever booster vaccination. The receptors were sampled from a man younger than 40 who received the YFV17D yellow fever vaccine.

This clonotype appeared many times. V usage is TRBV5-5 and J usage is TRBJ2-7, with D unclear. Deletions cut 6 bases from V and 0 bases from J, with 13 bases between. The CDR3 is 14 amino acids. Germline V CDR1 and CDR2: SGHKS, YYEKEE (reference sequence). The CDR3 bases are TGTGCCAGCAACGCCGGATGGGGCTCCTACGAGCAGTACTTC. Translating it yields CASNAGWGSYEQYF.

This clonotype was recorded a few times. The chain has TRBV29-1 and TRBJ1-2; no reliable D call. V was pared by 3 bases and J by 4 bases, with 15 bases between. Germline CDR1 is SQVTM and CDR2 is ANQGSEA. The CDR3 is 14 residues long. CDR3 DNA: TGCAGCGTTGATTTGCAGGAAAGAGCCTATGGCTACACCTTC. It translates to CSVDLQERAYGYTF.

This clonotype was counted at least ten times. V is TRBV10-2 and J is TRBJ2-1, with D tentatively TRBD2 (6 bases). The V and J ends lost 10 bases and 4 bases respectively, with 23 bases between them. This CDR3 is built from 16 residues. Germline V gene sequence: CDR1 WSHSY, CDR2 SAAADI. The CDR3 is CATDSGRGGAYNEQFF. CDR3 nucleotide sequence: TGCGCCACCGACAGTGGGCGGGGCGGAGCGTACAATGAGCAGTTCTTC.

The table lists this clonotype with a count of one. Just one base apart from a much larger clone, this may be a read error. The chain is built from TRBV7-9 and TRBJ1-1; 8 bases line up with TRBD1. The CDR3 contains 14 residues. Germline V gene sequence: CDR1 SEHNR, CDR2 FQNEAQ (reference sequence). The CDR3 DNA follows: TGTGGCAGCAGAAACGGGACAGGGAACACTGAAGCTTTCTTT. This encodes CGSRNGTGNTEAFF.

This clonotype was counted ten times or more. This chain uses TRBV19 with TRBJ2-1; D possibly corresponds to TRBD1 (5 bases). V was shortened by 4 bases and J by 7 bases, with 17 bases between the two germline ends. The CDR3 length is 15 residues. Looked up from germline, CDR1 is LNHDA and CDR2 is SQIVND (reference sequence). CDR3 bases: TGTGCCAGTAGTAGGTACAGTCAGGGCTTAAATGAGCAGTTCTTC. Translation gives CASSRYSQGLNEQFF.

This clonotype was detected ten times or more. This rearrangement joins TRBV7-2 to TRBJ2-6, with 8 bases lining up with TRBD1. With 5 bases clipped from V and 1 base from J, the junction kept 7 bases outside the gene matches. The CDR3 runs 17 residues. Germline values: CDR1 SGHTA, CDR2 FQGNSA. CDR3 in DNA: TGTGCCAGCAGCAAGGGACAGGCCATATCTGGGGCCAACGTCCTGACTTTC. Its protein is CASSKGQAISGANVLTF.

This clonotype was counted many times. The CDR3 nucleotides read TGCAGTGCTAGTTCGCGGGGACCAGAAGGCTACACCTTC. Protein: CSASSRGPEGYTF. The chain couples TRBV20-1 to TRBJ1-2; weak D call: TRBD1 (5 bases). The length of the CDR3 is 13 residues. V was shortened by 3 bases and J by 8 bases, with 16 bases between the two germline ends. Germline CDR1 reads DFQATT; CDR2 reads SNEGSKA (reference sequence).

This clonotype appeared many times. This sequence joins TRBV5-5 and TRBJ2-7; perhaps TRBD1 as D (6 bases). The CDR3 is 17 amino acids. CDR1 and CDR2 from the germline V gene are SGHKS and YYEKEE (reference sequence). Trimming cost V 3 bases and J 5 bases, with 24 bases left between them. Written as DNA, the CDR3 is TGTGCCAGCAGCTCCCCACCCTACAGGGTTCGACGGAACGAGCAGTACTTC. It encodes CASSSPPYRVRRNEQYF.